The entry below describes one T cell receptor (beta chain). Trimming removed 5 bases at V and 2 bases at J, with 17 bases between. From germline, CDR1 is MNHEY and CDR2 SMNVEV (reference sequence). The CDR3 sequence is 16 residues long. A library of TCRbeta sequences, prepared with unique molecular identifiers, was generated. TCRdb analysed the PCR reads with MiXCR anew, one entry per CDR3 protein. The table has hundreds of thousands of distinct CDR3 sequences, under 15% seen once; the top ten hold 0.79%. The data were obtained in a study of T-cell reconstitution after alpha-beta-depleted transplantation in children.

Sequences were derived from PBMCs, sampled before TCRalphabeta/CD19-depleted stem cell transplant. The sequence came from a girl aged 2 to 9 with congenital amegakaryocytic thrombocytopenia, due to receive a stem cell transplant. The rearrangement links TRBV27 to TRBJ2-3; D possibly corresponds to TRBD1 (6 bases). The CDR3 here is CASSVGTPVSTDTQYF. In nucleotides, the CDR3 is TGTGCCAGCAGTGTCGGGACACCCGTTTCCACAGATACGCAGTATTTT.